The source of this T cell receptor (beta chain) is a study of identical twins (dated by TCRdb to about 2016). About the full investigation: To test whether fetal clonotypes persist, this study deep-sequenced TCR alpha and beta repertoires from monozygotic twins, from unrelated adults of various ages, and from cord blood. To rule out contamination, the twin experiments were replicated at different times with different library preparation protocols. The investigation overall reported the following: Zero-insertion analyses could be partly confounded by invariant T cells such as MAIT and iNKT, though diverse VJ usage argued against such confounding for most clonotypes. Because the same donors could not be followed over many years, conclusions were based on cross-sectional statistical analysis. In monozygotic twins, out-of-frame TCR alpha sharing was systematically underestimated by recombination models, although the models agreed with sharing between unrelated individuals. A weaker excess of twin sharing was found in beta out-of-frame sequences because the signal-to-noise ratio was lowered by fewer shared sequences. Fewer insertions were carried by abundant cord blood beta clonotypes; a weaker similar trend was observed in young adult naive repertoires, while no such trend was observed in memory repertoires. Compared with coincidental sharing between unrelated individuals, out-of-frame TCR alpha sequences shared between twins showed an excess of sequences with low generation probability.

With respect to this clonotype: Its antigen specificity is not known. No much larger clone is present one base from it, and per-base qualities are unavailable.

The CDR3 runs 15 amino acids, cysteine and phenylalanine included. Only CDR3 DNA remains: 45 bases, in frame from the first base. V lost 2 bases and J lost 0 bases; the stretch between them is 14 bases long. CDR1 and CDR2, per the germline V gene (reference sequence), are DFQATT and SNEGSKA. Every donor in the study was a healthy Caucasian. The twin cohort consisted of three pairs of female monozygotic twins, all aged about 18 to 29 years. RNA for TCR libraries was isolated from peripheral blood mononuclear cells. Library preparation employed 5' RACE. These reads were obtained on an Illumina HiSeq 2000. A universal primer binding site was introduced by template switching, and a unique molecular identifier was present in the final cDNA, enabling accurate counting of TCR cDNA molecules. First-strand cDNA for TCR alpha and beta chains was synthesized from specific primers in the conserved constant-segment region. To control for contamination, every cDNA library carried two barcodes: a SMART-Mk sample barcode plus Illumina barcodes. TruSeq adapter sequences along with Illumina sample barcodes were introduced in two successive PCR steps. The TCR alpha and beta cDNA libraries were sequenced on the Illumina HiSeq platform using custom primers. Regarding the original processing steps: Raw reads were processed with MiGEC to extract unique molecular identifiers, and MiXCR was used to determine CDR3 positions. Recombination models were inferred per individual with the repgenHMM and IGoR tools using an EM algorithm. The tcR package in R was used for shared clonotype analysis, with sharing normalized by the product of cloneset sizes. To study raw recombination free of thymic and clonal selection effects, out-of-frame nonproductive sequences were analyzed. TCRdb cleaned the public reads at Q25 with fastp, built clones with MiXCR and kept in-frame beta chains. Identical CDR3 protein sequences are pooled into one entry, listed with their most common genes and DNA. What appears here as the V and J calls and clone size reflects TCRdb's work, not the paper's. The sample table lists 750,000 to 950,000 distinct CDR3 sequences, over 9% of them with a count of one. The biggest ten clones account for roughly 1.5% of the sample.

This same sample was also taken into another study, of yellow fever vaccine responses in identical twins. Drawing on the second study: The authors reported that the T cell response to vaccination in identical twins appeared partly convergent and partly personalized. The study precisely tracked vaccine-responding T cell clones in identical twins.

The source is a woman between 18 and 29 years old in good health. This chain joins TRBV20-1 to TRBJ2-7; the D gene is perhaps TRBD1, from 6 matching bases. The source material was PBMCs. In nucleotide form, the sequence is TGCAGTGCTAGAAGGATCAGGGGCGGCTCCTACGAGCAGTACTTC. This codes for CSARRIRGGSYEQYF.